This passage covers 4 T cell receptor beta chains from one sample sequenced in a study of T-cell memory formation after mild COVID-19. TCRdb recomputed calls from the 5' RACE reads with MiXCR, one row per CDR3 protein. The sample includes some 180,000 distinct CDR3 sequences, 15% to 20% of them seen just once. Sequenced material: PBMCs or a T cell subset sorted from them (not recorded which). All receptors derive from a man between 18 and 35 years old who had mild COVID-19 (a few samples of this study predate the infection). Cell type and time point are not known.

This chain joins TRBV29-1 and TRBJ1-1; weak D call: TRBD1 (6 bases). V was cut by 6 bases and J by 8 bases, with 22 bases left in between. Germline CDR1 reads SQVTM; CDR2 reads ANQGSEA. This CDR3 is built from 14 residues. CDR3 in amino acids: CSVGVFSFGGEAFF. The CDR3 region has the DNA TGCAGCGTAGGGGTTTTCAGTTTCGGGGGCGAAGCTTTCTTT.

This clonotype has more than one count but fewer than ten. DNA for the CDR3: TGTGCCAGTAGCACTACCGGGACTAGCCTAGAGACCCAGTACTTC. Translating it yields CASSTTGTSLETQYF. V gene TRBV19 combines with J gene TRBJ2-5, with 9 bases matching TRBD2. This CDR3 is 15 amino acids long. Germline V lookup: CDR1 LNHDA, CDR2 SQIVND (reference sequence). V shed 6 bases and J 4 bases; nucleotides not matched to a gene: 9.

This clonotype was counted between two and nine times. V gene TRBV11-3 combines with J gene TRBJ2-1, with 8 positions matching TRBD2. The CDR3 sequence is 17 residues long. V lost 0 bases to trimming and J lost 8 bases; unmatched junction nucleotides: 12. Germline V gene sequence: CDR1 SGHNT, CDR2 YENEEA. CDR3 loop: CASSLDHPGGGADEQFF. Written as DNA, the CDR3 is TGTGCCAGCAGCTTAGACCACCCGGGAGGGGGGGCGGATGAGCAGTTCTTC.

CDR3 residues: CASVTGDSGANVLTF. For the CDR3, the DNA is TGCGCCAGCGTAACAGGAGACTCTGGGGCCAACGTCCTGACTTTC. V and J are TRBV10-2 and TRBJ2-6; tentative D call: TRBD1 (5 bases). V gave up 8 bases and J gave up 0 bases, with 11 bases separating them. The V gene's germline CDR1 is WSHSY and CDR2 SAAADI. The length of the CDR3 is 15 residues.